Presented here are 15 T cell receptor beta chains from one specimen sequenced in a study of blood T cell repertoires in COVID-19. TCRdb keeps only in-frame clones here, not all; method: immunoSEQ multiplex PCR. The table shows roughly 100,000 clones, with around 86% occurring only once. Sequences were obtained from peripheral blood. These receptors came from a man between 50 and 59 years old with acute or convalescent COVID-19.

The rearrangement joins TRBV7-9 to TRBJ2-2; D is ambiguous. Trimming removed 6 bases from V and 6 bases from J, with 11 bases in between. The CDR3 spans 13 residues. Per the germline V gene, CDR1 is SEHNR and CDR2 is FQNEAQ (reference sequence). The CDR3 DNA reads TGTGCCAGCAGTCTGGCATCCGCCGGGGAGCTGTTTTTT. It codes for CASSLASAGELFF.

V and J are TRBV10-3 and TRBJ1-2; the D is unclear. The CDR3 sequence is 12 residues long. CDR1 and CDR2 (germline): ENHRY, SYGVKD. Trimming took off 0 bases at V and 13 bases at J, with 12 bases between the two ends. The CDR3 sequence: CAISESDSFTTF. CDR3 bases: TGTGCCATCAGTGAGTCGGACTCATTTACCACCTTC.

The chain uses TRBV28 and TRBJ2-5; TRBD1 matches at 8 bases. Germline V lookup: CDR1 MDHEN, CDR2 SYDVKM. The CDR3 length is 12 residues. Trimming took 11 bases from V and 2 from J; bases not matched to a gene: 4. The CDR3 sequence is CAGRTGQETQYF. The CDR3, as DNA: TGTGCCGGCCGGACAGGGCAAGAGACCCAGTACTTC.

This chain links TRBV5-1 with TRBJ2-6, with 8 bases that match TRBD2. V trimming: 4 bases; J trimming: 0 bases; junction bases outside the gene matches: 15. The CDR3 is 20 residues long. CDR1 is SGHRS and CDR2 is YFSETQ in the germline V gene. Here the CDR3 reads CASSLLGTDSGISGANVLTF. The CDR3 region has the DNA TGCGCCAGCAGCCTCTTGGGTACCGATAGCGGGATCTCTGGGGCCAACGTCCTGACTTTC. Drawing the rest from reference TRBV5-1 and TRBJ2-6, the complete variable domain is KAGVTQTPRYLIKTRGQQVTLSCSPISGHRSVSWYQQTPGQGLQFLFEYFSETQRNKGNFPGRFSGRQFSNSRSEMNVSTLELGDSALYLCASSLLGTDSGISGANVLTFGAGSRLTVL.

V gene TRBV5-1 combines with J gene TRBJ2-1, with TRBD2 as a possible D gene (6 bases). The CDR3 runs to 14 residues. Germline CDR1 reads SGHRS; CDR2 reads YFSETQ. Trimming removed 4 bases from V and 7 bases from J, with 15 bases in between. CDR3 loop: CASSPGVSTNEQFF. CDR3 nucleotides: TGCGCCAGCAGCCCGGGAGTCTCCACTAATGAGCAGTTCTTC.

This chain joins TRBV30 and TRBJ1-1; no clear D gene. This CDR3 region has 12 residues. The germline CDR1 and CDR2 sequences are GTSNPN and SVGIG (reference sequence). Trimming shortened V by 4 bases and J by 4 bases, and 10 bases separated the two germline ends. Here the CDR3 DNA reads TGTGCCTGGAACGGGGAGGCCACTGAAGCTTTCTTT. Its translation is CAWNGEATEAFF.

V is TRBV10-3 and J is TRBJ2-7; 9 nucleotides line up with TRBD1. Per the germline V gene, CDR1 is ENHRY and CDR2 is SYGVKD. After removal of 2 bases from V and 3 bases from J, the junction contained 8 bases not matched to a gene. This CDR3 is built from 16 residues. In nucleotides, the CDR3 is TGTGCCATCAGTGAGACCGGGACAGGGAACGGCTACGAGCAGTACTTC. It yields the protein CAISETGTGNGYEQYF.

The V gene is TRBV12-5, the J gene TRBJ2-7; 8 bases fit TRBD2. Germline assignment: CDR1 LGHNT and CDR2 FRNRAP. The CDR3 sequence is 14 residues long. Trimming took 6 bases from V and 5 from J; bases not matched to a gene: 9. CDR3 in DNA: TGTGCTAGTGGGCAGCGGGAGATGCTGAACGAGCAGTACTTC. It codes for CASGQREMLNEQYF.

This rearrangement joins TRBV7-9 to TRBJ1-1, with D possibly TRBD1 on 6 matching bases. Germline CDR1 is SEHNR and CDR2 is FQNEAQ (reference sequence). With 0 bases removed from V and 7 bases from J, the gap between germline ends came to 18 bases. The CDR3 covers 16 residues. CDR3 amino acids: CASSLALRQGQSEAFF. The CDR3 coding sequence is TGTGCCAGCAGCTTAGCGCTGCGGCAGGGGCAGAGTGAAGCTTTCTTT.

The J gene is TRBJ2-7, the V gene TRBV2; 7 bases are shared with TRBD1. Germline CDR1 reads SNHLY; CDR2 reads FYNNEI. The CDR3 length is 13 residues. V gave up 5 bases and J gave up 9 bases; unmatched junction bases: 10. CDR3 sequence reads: CASSRDRVNWQYF. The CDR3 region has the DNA TGTGCCAGCAGTCGGGACAGAGTCAATTGGCAGTACTTC.

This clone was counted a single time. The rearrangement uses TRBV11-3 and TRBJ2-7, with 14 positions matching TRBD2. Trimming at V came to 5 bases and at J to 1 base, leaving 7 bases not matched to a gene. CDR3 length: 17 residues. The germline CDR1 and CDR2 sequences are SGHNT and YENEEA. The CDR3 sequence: CASSPGTSGSRSYEQYF. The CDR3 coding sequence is TGTGCCAGCAGCCCCGGGACTAGCGGGAGTAGGTCCTACGAGCAGTACTTC. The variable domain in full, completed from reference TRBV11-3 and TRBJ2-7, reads EAGVVQSPRYKIIEKKQPVAFWCNPISGHNTLYWYLQNLGQGPELLIRYENEEAVDDSQLPKDRFSAERLKGVDSTLKIQPAELGDSAVYLCASSPGTSGSRSYEQYFGPGTRLTVT.

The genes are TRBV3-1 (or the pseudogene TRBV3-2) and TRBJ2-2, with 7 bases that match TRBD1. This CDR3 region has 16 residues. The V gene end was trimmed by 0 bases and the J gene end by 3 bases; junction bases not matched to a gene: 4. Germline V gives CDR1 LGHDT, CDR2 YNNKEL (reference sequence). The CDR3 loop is CASSQEEGAHTGELFF. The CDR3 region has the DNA TGTGCCAGCAGCCAAGAAGAGGGGGCGCACACCGGGGAGCTGTTTTTT.

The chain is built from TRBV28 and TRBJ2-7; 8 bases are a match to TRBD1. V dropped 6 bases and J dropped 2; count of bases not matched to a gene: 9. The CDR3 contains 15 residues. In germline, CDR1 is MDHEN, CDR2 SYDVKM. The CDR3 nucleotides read TGTGCCAGCAGGTCAGGGGGCCCCGGTACCTACGAGCAGTACTTC. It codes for CASRSGGPGTYEQYF.

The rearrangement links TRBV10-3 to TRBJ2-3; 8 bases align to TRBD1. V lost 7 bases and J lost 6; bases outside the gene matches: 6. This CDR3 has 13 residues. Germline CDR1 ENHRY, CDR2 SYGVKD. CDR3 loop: CAIKNGDRDTQYF. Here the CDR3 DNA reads TGTGCCATCAAAAACGGGGACAGGGATACGCAGTATTTT.

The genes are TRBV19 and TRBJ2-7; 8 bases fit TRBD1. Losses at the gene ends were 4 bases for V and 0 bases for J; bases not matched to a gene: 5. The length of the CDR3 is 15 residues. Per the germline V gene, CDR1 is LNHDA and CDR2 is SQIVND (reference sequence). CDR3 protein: CASSKTGDGSYEQYF. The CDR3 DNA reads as TGTGCCAGTAGTAAGACAGGGGACGGCTCCTACGAGCAGTACTTC.